These 20 T cell receptor beta chains came from one sample sequenced in a study of monozygotic twins with inflammatory bowel disease. With the 5' RACE reads reprocessed, TCRdb shows one record per CDR3 protein and no DNA. This sample's table has about 420,000 distinct CDR3 sequences. Sequenced input: blood. The receptors were gathered from a human donor with ulcerative colitis or Crohn's disease, or a healthy co-twin of an affected twin (not recorded which).

The V call is TRBV20-1, the J call TRBJ1-1; the TRBD1 assignment by TCRdb is unverifiable without DNA. CDR3 length: 13 residues. The germline CDR1 and CDR2 sequences are DFQATT and SNEGSKA (reference sequence). The CDR3 sequence: CSAWGQGDTEAFF.

The chain links TRBV7-2 to TRBJ2-4; without DNA, the TCRdb call of TRBD1 cannot be checked. This CDR3 region has 14 residues. Germline CDR1 SGHTA, CDR2 FQGNSA. CDR3 amino acids: CASSLEGTGSIQYF.

The V and J genes are TRBV15 and TRBJ2-2; the D gene TCRdb calls, TRBD1, cannot be checked with no DNA. The germline CDR1 and CDR2 sequences are LNHNV and YYDKDF (reference sequence). The CDR3 length is 14 residues. The CDR3 sequence is CATPRDSNTGELFF.

The CDR3 loop reads CASSSSGTLFLEQYF. The chain combines TRBV18 with TRBJ2-7. The CDR3 loop spans 15 amino acids. CDR1 and CDR2 from the germline V gene are KGHSH and LQKENI.

The chain carries TRBV10-1 and TRBJ2-1. The germline CDR1 and CDR2 sequences are WNHNN and SYGVQD (reference sequence). This CDR3 region has 15 residues. The CDR3 loop reads CASIATPITDNEQFF.

This chain uses TRBV12-3 or TRBV12-4 with TRBJ1-6; TCRdb outputs TRBD1, but without DNA this stays unchecked. The CDR3 spans 16 residues. The CDR3 sequence is CASSLSTTGASSPLHF.

This chain links TRBV9 with TRBJ2-2; TCRdb reports TRBD2, a call that lacks DNA to check it against. Germline V gives CDR1 SGDLS, CDR2 YYNGEE. The CDR3 is 13 amino acids. The CDR3 spells CASSVAAGGELFF.

V usage is TRBV6-5 and J usage is TRBJ1-4. Germline V CDR1 and CDR2: MNHEY, SVGAGI. CDR3 length: 14 amino acids. This chain's CDR3 is CASSYRPTNEKLFF.

The V and J genes are TRBV5-6 and TRBJ1-2; TCRdb designates TRBD1, a call that cannot be tested without DNA. The CDR3 extends over 16 amino acids. Looked up from germline, CDR1 is SGHDT and CDR2 is YYEEEE. CDR3 protein: CASSLYTTGATHGYTF.

V usage is TRBV20-1 and J usage is TRBJ1-4; there is no DNA to check the TCRdb D call of TRBD1. Germline lookup yields CDR1 DFQATT and CDR2 SNEGSKA (reference sequence). The CDR3 spans 15 residues. The CDR3 sequence is CSARVTGQINEKLFF.

CDR3 in amino acids: CASSVVAGAYEQYF. The V and J genes are TRBV9 and TRBJ2-7; TCRdb designates TRBD1, a call that cannot be tested without DNA. Germline V lookup: CDR1 SGDLS, CDR2 YYNGEE. This CDR3 comprises 14 residues.

The chain carries TRBV9 and TRBJ2-1; with no DNA, the TCRdb D assignment of TRBD2 cannot be verified. The CDR3 is made up of 16 amino acids. Germline V lookup: CDR1 SGDLS, CDR2 YYNGEE. The CDR3 region is CASSVDTSGTYNEQFF.

V is TRBV11-2 and J is TRBJ2-5; TCRdb reports TRBD2, a call that lacks DNA to check it against. The CDR3 totals 15 residues. Germline loops: CDR1 SGHAT, CDR2 FQNNGV. CDR3 sequence reads: CASSPRLAGGETQYF.

V usage is TRBV18 and J usage is TRBJ2-3; TCRdb's D call of TRBD1 is untestable without DNA. Germline V gene sequence: CDR1 KGHSH, CDR2 LQKENI. This CDR3 spans 18 amino acids. This CDR3 is CASSSILYSGTVTDTQYF.

The rearrangement uses TRBV11-2 and TRBJ2-1; TCRdb picks TRBD2, but there is no DNA to check that call. This CDR3 contains 14 residues. Germline V gene lookup returns CDR1 SGHAT and CDR2 FQNNGV. The CDR3: CASSLETSGREQFF.

J is TRBJ2-2 and V is TRBV12-3 or TRBV12-4; TCRdb names TRBD1, which stays unverified in the absence of DNA. This CDR3 has 14 amino acids. This CDR3 reads CASSLGGGLGELFF.

The gene calls are TRBV15 and TRBJ2-3; TCRdb outputs TRBD2, but without DNA this stays unchecked. The germline V gene has CDR1 LNHNV and CDR2 YYDKDF (reference sequence). The CDR3 totals 16 residues. The CDR3 reads CATSRGGLHNTDTQYF.

The rearrangement joins TRBV20-1 to TRBJ2-7. This CDR3 has 13 residues. Germline loops: CDR1 DFQATT, CDR2 SNEGSKA (reference sequence). CDR3: CSARTGSVYEQYF.

The chain links TRBV11-3 to TRBJ1-5; as DNA is missing, the TRBD1 call by TCRdb cannot be tested. The germline gives CDR1 SGHNT, CDR2 YENEEA. The CDR3 is made up of 15 amino acids. CDR3 protein: CASSSGQVSDQPQHF. Based on the CDR3 plus reference TRBV11-3 and TRBJ1-5, the full variable domain is EAGVVQSPRYKIIEKKQPVAFWCNPISGHNTLYWYLQNLGQGPELLIRYENEEAVDDSQLPKDRFSAERLKGVDSTLKIQPAELGDSAVYLCASSSGQVSDQPQHFGDGTRLSIL.

The genes are TRBV5-1 and TRBJ2-3; the D call of TRBD2 rests on TCRdb alone, since no DNA is present to check it. CDR3 length equals 18 residues. Per the germline V gene, CDR1 is SGHRS and CDR2 is YFSETQ. CDR3 amino acids: CASSLSLAGGPSTDTQYF.